This TCR beta chain emerged from a study of blood T cell repertoires in COVID-19. The V segment lost 0 bases and the J segment 6 bases; nucleotides outside the gene matches: 7. The CDR3 is 15 amino acids. CDR1 is MNHEY, CDR2 SVGAGI, per germline. The protocol was immunoSEQ multiplex PCR, while the TCRdb copy is restricted to in-frame clones and leaves out a portion. The sample records roughly 56,000 clones, approximately 83% being singletons. The receptor's source is a human donor in a cohort sampled during active COVID-19. V gene TRBV6-5 combines with J gene TRBJ1-2, with 7 bases lining up with TRBD1. The sequencing sample was made of peripheral blood. The CDR3 reads CASSYSTGFYHGYTF. As DNA, the CDR3 is TGTGCCAGCAGTTACTCGACAGGGTTCTATCATGGCTACACCTTC.